This passage covers 28 T cell receptor beta chains from one sample sequenced in a study of T cell changes during pregnancy in multiple sclerosis. Sequenced by immunoSEQ multiplex PCR; TCRdb stores in-frame clones only, minus some. The table includes about 77,000 clones, about 92% detected once. This material consisted of peripheral blood, taken after pregnancy. Receptors were obtained from a female donor in good health, enrolled as a control in a pregnancy study.

The chain carries TRBV30 and TRBJ2-3; no reliable D call. The V end was cut by 3 bases, the J end by 6 bases, with 10 bases between. Germline CDR1 GTSNPN, CDR2 SVGIG (reference sequence). The length of the CDR3 is 12 residues. Here the CDR3 reads CAWSLVADTQYF. As DNA, the CDR3 is TGTGCCTGGAGCCTAGTGGCGGATACGCAGTATTTT. Full variable domain (remainder filled in from reference TRBV30 and TRBJ2-3): SQTIHQWPATLVQPVGSPLSLECTVEGTSNPNLYWYRQAAGRGLQLLFYSVGIGQISSEVPQNLSASRPQDRQFILSSKKLLLSDSGFYLCAWSLVADTQYFGPGTRLTVL.

The rearrangement joins TRBV30 to TRBJ2-7, with D possibly TRBD2 on 7 matching bases. Germline values: CDR1 GTSNPN, CDR2 SVGIG (reference sequence). The germline V and J ends were trimmed by 5 bases and 4 bases, with 18 bases remaining between them. The CDR3 extends over 14 amino acids. The CDR3 reads CAWDRRGGRYEQYF. The CDR3 DNA follows: TGTGCCTGGGACCGGAGGGGGGGCCGGTACGAGCAGTACTTC.

V usage is TRBV9 and J usage is TRBJ1-6; D perhaps matches TRBD1 (6 bases). Germline-derived CDR1 and CDR2 are SGDLS and YYNGEE. V was cut by 0 bases and J by 7 bases, with 17 bases left in between. The CDR3 has 17 residues. CDR3 in amino acids: CASSVDLTGLNNSPLHF. CDR3 coding DNA: TGTGCCAGCAGCGTAGACCTGACAGGCCTGAACAATTCACCCCTCCACTTT.

This rearrangement joins TRBV7-9 to TRBJ2-2; the D gene is possibly TRBD2 (5 bases). The CDR3 runs to 16 residues. Between the trimmed V and J ends, which lost 3 bases and 6 bases, there was a span of 17 bases. Per germline, CDR1 SEHNR and CDR2 FQNEAQ (reference sequence). CDR3 amino acids: CASSFRRERRPGELFF. As DNA, the CDR3 is TGTGCCAGCAGCTTCCGCAGAGAGAGGAGGCCCGGGGAGCTGTTTTTT.

The chain has TRBV7-6 and TRBJ2-2, with 10 bases fitting TRBD2. CDR3 length equals 20 residues. Germline CDR1 and CDR2: SGHVS and FNYEAQ. Trimming at V came to 4 bases and at J to 0 bases, leaving 14 bases not matched to a gene. CDR3 amino acids: CASSSPRAGLAGANTGELFF. The CDR3, as DNA: TGTGCCAGCAGCTCCCCCCGAGCCGGGCTAGCGGGGGCGAACACCGGGGAGCTGTTTTTT.

This rearrangement joins TRBV18 to TRBJ1-2; D might be TRBD1 (5 bases). Germline V gives CDR1 KGHSH, CDR2 LQKENI. V dropped 5 bases and J dropped 8 bases, with 9 bases sitting between them. The CDR3 has 11 amino acids. The CDR3 DNA sequence: TGTGCCAGCTCATCGCCAGGGGGCTACACCTTC. The encoded protein is CASSSPGGYTF.

The J gene is TRBJ2-3, the V gene TRBV18; 11 bases are a match to TRBD2. Germline V gene lookup returns CDR1 KGHSH and CDR2 LQKENI. This CDR3 has 15 amino acids. Losses at the gene ends were 3 bases for V and 5 bases for J; bases not matched to a gene: 4. This chain's CDR3 is CASSPMGLAEDTQYF. DNA for the CDR3: TGTGCCAGCTCACCTATGGGACTAGCGGAAGATACGCAGTATTTT.

This sequence joins TRBV2 and TRBJ2-1; 8 bases fit TRBD2. This CDR3 comprises 15 residues. Germline values: CDR1 SNHLY, CDR2 FYNNEI. The V and J ends lost 2 bases and 5 bases, in that order; junction bases with no gene match: 5. CDR3 region: CASSEIASGHNEQFF. The CDR3 DNA reads TGTGCCAGCAGTGAAATTGCTAGCGGGCACAATGAGCAGTTCTTC.

The chain joins TRBV13 to TRBJ2-1, with D perhaps matching TRBD2 (6 bases). The germline CDR1 and CDR2 sequences are PRHDT and FYEKMQ (reference sequence). Between the trimmed V and J ends, which lost 7 bases and 9 bases, there was a span of 22 bases. This CDR3 is 15 amino acids long. The DNA for the CDR3 is TGTGCCAGCAATTCGCGGGGACTGGGTTGGGGTGAGCAGTTCTTC. Translated, it gives CASNSRGLGWGEQFF.

The chain combines TRBV7-3 with TRBJ2-1; possible D gene TRBD2, 6 bases. The V end was cut by 3 bases, the J end by 10 bases, with 13 bases between. The CDR3 runs 13 residues. CDR1 and CDR2 (germline): SGHTA, FQGTGA. CDR3 DNA: TGTGCCAGCAGCTTTTTGGGGACTCGCGAGCAGTTCTTC. Translation gives CASSFLGTREQFF.

The rearrangement joins TRBV12-5 to TRBJ2-7, with D hard to call. This CDR3 is built from 14 residues. The germline gives CDR1 LGHNT, CDR2 FRNRAP. With 2 bases removed from V and 2 bases from J, the gap between germline ends came to 10 bases. This CDR3 is CASGLSNLAYEQYF. Written as DNA, the CDR3 is TGTGCTAGTGGTTTGTCGAACTTGGCCTACGAGCAGTACTTC.

This clone was detected a few times. V is TRBV4-2 and J is TRBJ2-5, with TRBD2 matching over 11 bases. Germline CDR1 LGHNA, CDR2 YNFKEQ. V was pared by 1 base and J by 2 bases, with 3 bases of the junction left unmatched. The CDR3 spans 16 residues. The CDR3 DNA is TGTGCCAGCAGCCAAGGGGCTAGCGGGGGGCAAGAGACCCAGTACTTC. Protein product: CASSQGASGGQETQYF.

V and J are TRBV27 and TRBJ2-5; D possibly corresponds to TRBD1 (6 bases). V shed 2 bases and J shed 4 bases, with 8 bases lying between them. This CDR3 has 13 amino acids. Germline CDR1 is MNHEY and CDR2 is SMNVEV (reference sequence). The CDR3 protein is CASSLHRAETQYF. Here the CDR3 DNA reads TGTGCCAGCAGTTTACACAGGGCAGAGACCCAGTACTTC.

This chain links TRBV10-1 with TRBJ2-4; TRBD2 matches 8 bases. This CDR3 is built from 13 residues. The V and J ends lost 6 bases and 9 bases, in that order; junction bases with no gene match: 7. Germline lookup yields CDR1 WNHNN and CDR2 SYGVQD (reference sequence). This CDR3 reads CASSRQRGSIQYF. CDR3 in DNA: TGCGCCAGCAGCAGGCAGCGGGGGAGCATTCAGTACTTC.

The chain joins TRBV5-4 to TRBJ2-5, with TRBD1 as a possible D gene (5 bases). CDR1 is SGHNT and CDR2 is YYREEE in the germline V gene (reference sequence). The CDR3 sequence is 14 residues long. The V end was cut by 2 bases, the J end by 1 base, with 9 bases between. CDR3 protein: CASSFAGSQETQYF. The CDR3 region has the DNA TGTGCCAGCAGCTTCGCAGGGTCCCAAGAGACCCAGTACTTC.

The rearrangement uses TRBV11-2 and TRBJ2-4; possible D gene TRBD1, 6 bases. Germline CDR1 SGHAT, CDR2 FQNNGV. The V gene lost 1 base and the J gene lost 6 bases, with 16 bases spanning the gap. The CDR3 runs to 16 residues. In DNA, the CDR3 is TGTGCCAGCAGCTTAGGAGCAGGGGCAATAGGAAACATTCAGTACTTC. Translation: CASSLGAGAIGNIQYF.

The rearrangement joins TRBV28 to TRBJ2-7; TRBD2 agrees at 9 bases. CDR1 is MDHEN and CDR2 is SYDVKM in the germline V gene. This CDR3 contains 15 residues. Unmatched junction bases numbered 6, after V lost 6 bases and J lost 0 bases. CDR3 bases: TGTGCCAGCAGACCGGGCGGGAGGGGCTCCTACGAGCAGTACTTC. This translates into CASRPGGRGSYEQYF.

The chain joins TRBV28 to TRBJ2-3, with 9 bases that match TRBD2. Germline-derived CDR1 and CDR2 are MDHEN and SYDVKM. After removal of 5 bases from V and 1 base from J, the junction contained 19 bases not matched to a gene. The CDR3 loop spans 20 amino acids. The CDR3 region is CASSSASAGGNPAGTDTQYF. In DNA form, the CDR3 reads TGTGCCAGCAGTAGCGCCTCTGCGGGAGGGAATCCCGCTGGCACAGATACGCAGTATTTT.

The V and J genes are TRBV20-1 and TRBJ2-5, with D possibly being TRBD2 (6 bases). V dropped 7 bases and J dropped 5 bases, with 11 bases sitting between them. The germline V gene encodes CDR1 DFQATT and CDR2 SNEGSKA (reference sequence). The CDR3 extends over 11 amino acids. CDR3 sequence (DNA): TGCAGTGGAACGGGAGTGGAGACCCAGTACTTC. This translates into CSGTGVETQYF.

J is TRBJ2-5 and V is TRBV5-1; 11 bases agree with TRBD2. There are 16 residues in the CDR3. Per the germline V gene, CDR1 is SGHRS and CDR2 is YFSETQ. J was trimmed by 2 bases and V by 4 bases; bases with no gene match: 7. CDR3 residues: CASSRRLAGNQETQYF. DNA for the CDR3: TGCGCCAGCAGCCGACGACTAGCGGGGAATCAAGAGACCCAGTACTTC. Drawing the rest from reference TRBV5-1 and TRBJ2-5, the complete variable domain is KAGVTQTPRYLIKTRGQQVTLSCSPISGHRSVSWYQQTPGQGLQFLFEYFSETQRNKGNFPGRFSGRQFSNSRSEMNVSTLELGDSALYLCASSRRLAGNQETQYFGPGTRLLVL.

This chain links TRBV7-9 with TRBJ2-5; the match to TRBD2 covers 8 bases. The CDR3 covers 15 residues. V lost 5 bases, J lost 3 bases, and 8 bases stayed unmatched. CDR1 is SEHNR and CDR2 is FQNEAQ in the germline V gene (reference sequence). The CDR3, as DNA: TGTGCCAGCAGCCGGACCGGGACTAGAGAAGAGACCCAGTACTTC. It codes for CASSRTGTREETQYF.

The chain carries TRBV6-5 and TRBJ1-1, with D unresolved. The V end lost 8 bases, the J end lost 1 base, and 14 bases lay between the germline ends. CDR3 length: 14 amino acids. Germline values: CDR1 MNHEY, CDR2 SVGAGI. This chain's CDR3 is CASRAIGGNTEAFF. Written as DNA, the CDR3 is TGTGCCAGCCGGGCCATCGGAGGGAACACTGAAGCTTTCTTT.

This clone was picked up one time. The chain has TRBV5-4 and TRBJ1-2, with D possibly TRBD1 on 6 matching bases. Trimming stripped 4 bases from V and 5 bases from J, with 21 bases between. This CDR3 comprises 16 residues. Per the germline V gene, CDR1 is SGHNT and CDR2 is YYREEE (reference sequence). The CDR3 sequence is CASSRMDSTKLYGYTF. CDR3 bases: TGTGCCAGCAGCCGCATGGACAGCACGAAACTTTATGGCTACACCTTC.

This chain uses TRBV21-1 with TRBJ2-3; TRBD2, as called in the table, went unchecked against the DNA. TRBV21-1 constitutes a pseudogene. The CDR3 contains 16 residues. CDR3 region: CASSARTSGSSDTQYF. For the CDR3, the DNA is TGTGCCAGCAGCGCTAGGACTAGCGGGAGCTCAGATACGCAGTATTTT.

As DNA, the CDR3 is TGTGCCAGCAGCTTGTCAGGGGAGGGTCAGCCCCAGCATTTT. Encoded protein: CASSLSGEGQPQHF. The chain has TRBV5-4 and TRBJ1-5; a weak D match, TRBD1 (6 bases). V lost 1 base, J lost 6 bases, and 11 bases lay in between. Germline V gives CDR1 SGHNT, CDR2 YYREEE (reference sequence). The CDR3 has 14 amino acids.

DNA for the CDR3: TGTGCCAGCCGTAGACAGGGGGCCTACACCTTC. It codes for CASRRQGAYTF. The chain couples TRBV27 to TRBJ1-2, with 10 bases aligning to TRBD1. V shed 8 bases, J shed 10 bases, and the junction held 4 bases outside the gene matches. The CDR3 spans 11 residues. Germline CDR1 is MNHEY and CDR2 is SMNVEV (reference sequence).

The chain has TRBV21-1 and TRBJ2-5; the D segment call TRBD2 is taken from the table without a DNA check. TRBV21-1 is marked as a pseudogene. The CDR3 has 14 residues. The CDR3 here is CASSRMTRQETQYF. The CDR3 region has the DNA TGTGCCAGCAGCCGAATGACTAGACAAGAGACCCAGTACTTC.

The chain employs TRBV9 and TRBJ2-5, with D possibly TRBD2 on 6 matching bases. This CDR3 contains 14 residues. Per the germline V gene, CDR1 is SGDLS and CDR2 is YYNGEE. With 0 bases removed from V and 4 bases from J, the gap between germline ends came to 10 bases. In DNA, the CDR3 is TGTGCCAGCAGCGTAGCGGGAGACGGAGAGACCCAGTACTTC. Translation gives CASSVAGDGETQYF.